Shown below are 20 T cell receptor beta chains from a single sample sequenced in a study of blood T cell repertoires in COVID-19. The repertoire was sequenced with immunoSEQ multiplex PCR; TCRdb's copy has only in-frame clones and lacks some. The sample holds roughly 270,000 clones, about four fifths seen once. Input material: PBMCs or T cells enriched from blood (not recorded which). The source is a middle-aged man who had been exposed to COVID-19.

The V and J genes are TRBV30 and TRBJ2-6; D may be TRBD2 (6 bases). The CDR3 is 15 residues long. CDR1 is GTSNPN, CDR2 SVGIG, per germline (reference sequence). V was pared by 4 bases and J by 1 base, with 11 bases between. The CDR3 here is CAWTLGGSGANVLTF. The CDR3 coding sequence is TGTGCCTGGACTTTGGGGGGATCTGGGGCCAACGTCCTGACTTTC.

The chain carries TRBV15 and TRBJ2-1, with 9 positions matching TRBD2. The CDR3 is 17 amino acids. Germline CDR1 and CDR2: LNHNV and YYDKDF (reference sequence). Unmatched junction bases numbered 4, after V lost 1 base and J lost 0 bases. CDR3 sequence: CATSRVSGSGSYNEQFF. The CDR3, as DNA: TGTGCCACCAGCAGAGTTAGCGGGAGTGGCTCCTACAATGAGCAGTTCTTC.

The V gene is TRBV6-6, the J gene TRBJ2-1; TRBD2 matches at 7 bases. Germline V gene sequence: CDR1 MNHNY, CDR2 SVGAGI (reference sequence). There are 12 residues in the CDR3. V shed 5 bases and J 8 bases; nucleotides not matched to a gene: 3. This chain's CDR3 is CASSQTSDEQFF. As DNA, the CDR3 is TGTGCCAGCAGTCAAACTAGCGATGAGCAGTTCTTC.

The chain joins TRBV9 to TRBJ2-7, with a weak D call TRBD1 (6 bases). Trimming took off 0 bases at V and 3 bases at J, with 10 bases between the two ends. From germline, CDR1 is SGDLS and CDR2 YYNGEE. The CDR3 spans 14 residues. This CDR3 reads CASSVGQAVYEQYF. In DNA, the CDR3 is TGTGCCAGCAGCGTAGGACAGGCGGTCTACGAGCAGTACTTC.

J is TRBJ1-2 and V is TRBV6-5; 7 bases are a match to TRBD1. Germline loops: CDR1 MNHEY, CDR2 SVGAGI. Losses at the gene ends were 5 bases for V and 3 bases for J; bases not matched to a gene: 9. This CDR3 has 15 residues. The CDR3 reads CASSQPGTADYGYTF. The CDR3, as DNA: TGTGCCAGCAGTCAACCCGGGACAGCCGACTATGGCTACACCTTC.

In its sample, this clone was seen once. The chain links TRBV6-5 to TRBJ1-6; TRBD1 agrees at 8 bases. V was clipped by 7 bases and J by 9 bases; unmatched bases: 8. CDR1 and CDR2 (germline): MNHEY, SVGAGI. The CDR3 covers 14 residues. The CDR3 here is CASIGTGSRSPLHF. The DNA for the CDR3 is TGTGCCAGCATCGGGACAGGCTCTCGTTCACCCCTCCACTTT.

The chain carries TRBV7-2 and TRBJ1-5, with a possible D match to TRBD1 (5 bases). The CDR3 loop spans 14 amino acids. Germline CDR1 SGHTA, CDR2 FQGNSA. V lost 5 bases to trimming and J lost 7 bases, with 15 bases between them. This chain's CDR3 is CASSLQAGGQPQHF. The DNA of the CDR3 is TGTGCCAGCAGCCTACAGGCGGGAGGGCAGCCCCAGCATTTT.

In DNA form, the CDR3 reads TGCGCCAGCAGCCCTAGCGGGAGGTGGGATGAGCAGTTCTTC. It codes for CASSPSGRWDEQFF. The gene calls are TRBV10-1 and TRBJ2-1, with 11 bases identical to TRBD2. Germline V lookup: CDR1 WNHNN, CDR2 SYGVQD (reference sequence). This CDR3 comprises 14 residues. V lost 6 bases, J lost 8 bases, and 6 bases stayed unmatched.

This clone was observed a few times. The rearrangement links TRBV27 to TRBJ1-5; D ambiguous. The CDR3 loop spans 15 amino acids. Germline V lookup: CDR1 MNHEY, CDR2 SMNVEV (reference sequence). V was trimmed by 0 bases and J by 2 bases, leaving 8 bases between them. The CDR3 spells CASSLSTVGNQPQHF. The CDR3 DNA reads TGTGCCAGCAGTTTATCAACCGTAGGCAATCAGCCCCAGCATTTT.

V is TRBV6-5 and J is TRBJ2-7, with a tentative D call TRBD2 (5 bases). The CDR3 loop spans 13 amino acids. The V end was cut by 7 bases, the J end by 4 bases, with 14 bases between. Germline assignment: CDR1 MNHEY and CDR2 SVGAGI. The CDR3 DNA follows: TGTGCCAGCACATCGGGGAGTAGGTACGAGCAGTACTTC. It translates to CASTSGSRYEQYF.

The chain combines TRBV24-1 with TRBJ2-3; D uncertain. This CDR3 spans 13 amino acids. Per germline, CDR1 KGHDR and CDR2 SFDVKD. Deletions cut 3 bases from V and 6 bases from J, with 9 bases between. CDR3: CATSDNTPDTQYF. The CDR3 nucleotides are TGTGCCACCAGTGATAATACTCCGGATACGCAGTATTTT.

V usage is TRBV18 and J usage is TRBJ1-2, with TRBD1 as a possible D gene (6 bases). The length of the CDR3 is 15 residues. V lost 2 bases and J 2 bases, leaving 12 bases between the germline ends. Germline values: CDR1 KGHSH, CDR2 LQKENI. The CDR3 region is CASSPGQTQNYGYTF. The CDR3 nucleotides read TGTGCCAGCTCACCAGGACAGACTCAGAACTATGGCTACACCTTC.

The chain has TRBV7-3 and TRBJ2-3, with D maybe TRBD2 (6 bases). The CDR3 consists of 14 residues. Trimming took off 5 bases at V and 7 bases at J, with 16 bases between the two ends. The V gene's germline CDR1 is SGHTA and CDR2 FQGTGA. CDR3 bases: TGTGCCAGCAGCACCGGGACTCAACCCTATACGCAGTATTTT. It yields the protein CASSTGTQPYTQYF.

This sequence joins TRBV28 and TRBJ2-3, with 7 positions matching TRBD1. The V segment lost 1 base and the J segment 1 base; nucleotides outside the gene matches: 5. The CDR3 consists of 16 residues. The germline gives CDR1 MDHEN, CDR2 SYDVKM. Here the CDR3 reads CASSLYRTGRTDTQYF. As DNA, the CDR3 is TGTGCCAGCAGTTTATACAGGACAGGACGCACAGATACGCAGTATTTT.

The J gene is TRBJ2-4, the V gene TRBV7-8; 10 nucleotides agree with TRBD1. J gave up 12 bases and V 4 bases, and 9 bases lay outside the gene matches. CDR1 is SGHVS and CDR2 is FQNEAQ in the germline V gene. This CDR3 is 14 amino acids long. CDR3 region: CASSSRTGGEGQYF. The DNA of the CDR3 is TGTGCCAGCAGCTCCCGGACAGGGGGGGAGGGTCAGTACTTC.

The chain uses TRBV4-1 and TRBJ2-1; TRBD2 aligns across 9 bases. There are 15 residues in the CDR3. The germline V gene encodes CDR1 MGHRA and CDR2 YSYEKL. Trimming cost V 4 bases and J 2 bases; bases outside gene matches: 3. The CDR3 DNA follows: TGCGCCAGCAGCCCTAGCGGGACTGCCTACAATGAGCAGTTCTTC. The encoded protein is CASSPSGTAYNEQFF.

The J gene is TRBJ2-3, the V gene TRBV24-1, with a tentative D call TRBD1 (5 bases). CDR3 length: 18 residues. CDR1 KGHDR and CDR2 SFDVKD come from the germline V gene. V lost 3 bases and J lost 2, with 20 bases in between. Here the CDR3 DNA reads TGTGCCACCAGTGATGACCAGGGTGGACCACTCGACACAGATACGCAGTATTTT. Encoded protein: CATSDDQGGPLDTDTQYF.

This chain uses TRBV18 with TRBJ1-3; 7 bases are a match to TRBD1. The CDR3 loop spans 17 amino acids. CDR1 is KGHSH, CDR2 LQKENI, per germline. Trimming removed 3 bases from V and 0 bases from J; junction bases left unmatched: 8. CDR3: CASSPGTAPLSGNTIYF. Written as DNA, the CDR3 is TGTGCCAGCTCACCCGGGACAGCTCCTCTCTCTGGAAACACCATATATTTT.

The chain recombines TRBV30 with TRBJ2-5, with 13 positions matching TRBD2. The V segment lost 3 bases and the J segment 5 bases; nucleotides outside the gene matches: 9. This CDR3 is built from 16 residues. Germline V gene sequence: CDR1 GTSNPN, CDR2 SVGIG (reference sequence). The CDR3 DNA reads TGTGCCTGGAGATATACCGGGACTAGCGGGGTCGAGACCCAGTACTTC. Its protein product is CAWRYTGTSGVETQYF. Complete variable domain (other parts from reference TRBV30 and TRBJ2-5): SQTIHQWPATLVQPVGSPLSLECTVEGTSNPNLYWYRQAAGRGLQLLFYSVGIGQISSEVPQNLSASRPQDRQFILSSKKLLLSDSGFYLCAWRYTGTSGVETQYFGPGTRLLVL.

The chain has TRBV30 and TRBJ2-7; 7 bases are a match to TRBD1. The V and J ends lost 0 bases and 2 bases, in that order; junction bases with no gene match: 7. The CDR3 runs 15 residues. CDR1 is GTSNPN and CDR2 is SVGIG in the germline V gene (reference sequence). Here the CDR3 reads CAWSVRDSKAYEQYF. In DNA, the CDR3 is TGTGCCTGGAGTGTGAGGGACAGCAAGGCCTACGAGCAGTACTTC.